The following is a T cell receptor (beta chain) sequence with its context. In the authors' workflow: Amplified reference gene primers provided the basis for estimating nucleated cell counts. This table comes from immunoSEQ multiplex PCR, and its TCRdb copy is limited to in-frame clones, with some not included. V, J and clone size are taken as reported in that table, and D and trimming were inferred from the DNA itself. Among about 160,000 clones listed, around nine tenths were seen once. This specimen comes from a study of blood T cell repertoires in COVID-19. Study context: COVID-19 samples, acute and convalescent, were from the United States, Italy and Spain. Sources were T cells, B-cell-depleted T cells, or PBMCs; the material itself was cDNA or gDNA.

Germline lookup yields CDR1 SGHDN and CDR2 FVKESK. This CDR3 spans 16 amino acids. V dropped 3 bases and J dropped 2; count of bases not matched to a gene: 6. The sequenced sample was peripheral blood. This clonotype was obtained from a man aged 55 to 70 with COVID-19, enrolled during active disease. The J gene is TRBJ2-5, the V gene TRBV14; 10 bases are shared with TRBD2. The CDR3 spells CASSHGASGGQETQYF. The CDR3 DNA reads as TGTGCCAGCAGCCACGGGGCTAGCGGGGGACAAGAGACCCAGTACTTC.